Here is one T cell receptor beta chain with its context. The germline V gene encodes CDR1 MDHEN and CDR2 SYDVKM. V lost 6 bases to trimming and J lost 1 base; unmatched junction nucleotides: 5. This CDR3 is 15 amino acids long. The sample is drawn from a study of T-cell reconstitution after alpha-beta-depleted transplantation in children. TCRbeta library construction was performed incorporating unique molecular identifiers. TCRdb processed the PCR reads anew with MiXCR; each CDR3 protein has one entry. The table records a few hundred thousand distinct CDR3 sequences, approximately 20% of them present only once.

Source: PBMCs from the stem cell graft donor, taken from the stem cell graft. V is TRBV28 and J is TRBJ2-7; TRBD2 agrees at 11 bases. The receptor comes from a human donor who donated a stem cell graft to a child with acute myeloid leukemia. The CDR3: CASRGTSGVSYEQYF. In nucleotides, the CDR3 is TGTGCCAGCAGGGGGACTAGCGGAGTTTCCTACGAGCAGTACTTC.